This TCR beta chain was sequenced in a study of beta chain features in type 1 diabetes. Looking at the study overall: Researchers looked at over 100,000,000 sorted cells across all samples. Overall study findings and caveats: A closer apparent resemblance between naive, central memory and Treg TCRB repertoires was seen in patients than in healthy donors.

Concerning this clone: What it binds is not known.

Researchers reported sorting CD4+ naive, central memory, regulatory and stem cell-like memory cells via CD45RO/CCR7/CD25/CD127/CD95/CD27. All of the sorted populations showed purity greater than 95%. The entirety of the isolated RNA underwent reverse transcription, so expressed TCRB transcripts were sequenced. TCRdb keeps only in-frame clones here, not all; method: immunoSEQ multiplex PCR. This table has 400,000 to 450,000 clones, around 14% appearing once. The germline CDR1 and CDR2 sequences are ENHRY and SYGVKD. The J segment lost 2 bases and the V segment lost 6 bases, leaving 7 bases of the junction unmatched. The CDR3 is 15 amino acids.

The source of this sequence is a man aged 25-45 years in good health. Sequencing was done on a sample of naive CD4+ T cells from blood. The J gene is TRBJ2-3, the V gene TRBV10-3, with 8 bases matching TRBD1. CDR3: CAIRPGQGYTDTQYF. The CDR3 DNA is TGTGCCATCAGACCCGGACAGGGTTACACAGATACGCAGTATTTT.